Listed here are 12 T cell receptor beta chains from one sample, sequenced in a study of blood T cell repertoires in COVID-19. TCRdb keeps only in-frame clones here, not all; method: immunoSEQ multiplex PCR. The sample holds 260,000 or so clones, approximately 88% seen once. What was sequenced was peripheral blood. These receptors were collected from a human donor in a cohort sampled during active COVID-19.

This sequence joins TRBV6-6 and TRBJ2-2; weak D call: TRBD2 (7 bases). Germline V CDR1 and CDR2: MNHNY, SVGAGI (reference sequence). V was clipped by 8 bases and J by 7 bases, with 17 bases between them. CDR3 size: 14 residues. The CDR3 DNA follows: TGTGCCAGCCTCGGGGGCGGGAGCATCGGGGAGCTGTTTTTT. Protein: CASLGGGSIGELFF.

V gene TRBV4-1 combines with J gene TRBJ2-1, with TRBD2 matching 8 bases. The length of the CDR3 is 15 residues. The V gene's germline CDR1 is MGHRA and CDR2 YSYEKL. Losses at the gene ends were 3 bases for V and 4 bases for J; bases not matched to a gene: 5. In DNA form, the CDR3 reads TGCGCCAGCAGCCACGCTACTAGCGGTTACAATGAGCAGTTCTTC. Its translation is CASSHATSGYNEQFF.

This chain joins TRBV28 and TRBJ2-7; 13 nucleotides line up with TRBD2. V shed 6 bases and J 6 bases; nucleotides not matched to a gene: 11. Germline CDR1 reads MDHEN; CDR2 reads SYDVKM. The CDR3 consists of 16 residues. This CDR3 is CASRFGTSGVPTEQYF. CDR3 nucleotides: TGTGCCAGCAGATTTGGGACTAGCGGGGTACCTACCGAGCAGTACTTC.

CDR3 DNA: TGTGCCAGCAGTGAAGCAAATAGCGCTAGCACAGATACGCAGTATTTT. It yields the protein CASSEANSASTDTQYF. The rearrangement links TRBV6-1 to TRBJ2-3; TRBD2 might be the D (5 bases). CDR1 and CDR2 (germline): MNHNS, SASEGT. The CDR3 runs 16 residues. V was shortened by 0 bases and J by 0 bases, with 10 bases between the two germline ends.

The chain couples TRBV12-3 or TRBV12-4 to TRBJ1-5; D possibly corresponds to TRBD1 (6 bases). The CDR3 loop spans 11 amino acids. V lost 2 bases, J lost 14 bases, and 10 bases lay in between. The DNA for the CDR3 is TGTGCCAGCAGTTTATCCGGGACAAAGCATTTT. Its protein is CASSLSGTKHF.

This chain uses TRBV27 with TRBJ1-4; D may be TRBD1 (5 bases). Germline loops: CDR1 MNHEY, CDR2 SMNVEV (reference sequence). Trimming removed 6 bases at V and 6 bases at J, with 20 bases between. The CDR3 has 16 amino acids. In DNA form, the CDR3 reads TGTGCCAGCAGACGGCAGGGTGAAATATTTTATGAAAAACTGTTTTTT. Protein sequence: CASRRQGEIFYEKLFF.

This clone came up once. The chain employs TRBV5-1 and TRBJ1-4, with D possibly being TRBD1 (5 bases). The germline V gene has CDR1 SGHRS and CDR2 YFSETQ. V was trimmed by 6 bases and J by 7 bases, leaving 19 bases between them. The CDR3 extends over 15 amino acids. In nucleotides, the CDR3 is TGCGCCAGCACCGAGTCGGGGGTGGGGCGTGAAAAACTGTTTTTT. Its protein is CASTESGVGREKLFF.

The V and J genes are TRBV5-5 and TRBJ1-1; D remains unclear. V lost 2 bases to trimming and J lost 3 bases, with 8 bases between them. The germline V gene has CDR1 SGHKS and CDR2 YYEKEE (reference sequence). The CDR3 runs 13 residues. The CDR3 protein is CASSFGADTEAFF. In DNA, the CDR3 is TGTGCCAGCAGCTTCGGAGCGGACACTGAAGCTTTCTTT.

The CDR3 sequence is CASSLGQDPGKLFF. The CDR3 coding sequence is TGTGCCAGCAGCTTAGGACAGGACCCCGGGAAACTGTTTTTT. The rearrangement links TRBV7-6 to TRBJ1-4; D perhaps matches TRBD1 (6 bases). CDR3 length: 14 residues. In germline, CDR1 is SGHVS, CDR2 FNYEAQ. Trimming shortened V by 1 base and J by 11 bases, and 14 bases separated the two germline ends.

This clone was counted a single time. J is TRBJ1-1 and V is TRBV11-2; D call uncertain. Trimming stripped 3 bases from V and 7 bases from J, with 9 bases between. In germline, CDR1 is SGHAT, CDR2 FQNNGV. This CDR3 spans 12 amino acids. The CDR3 nucleotides are TGTGCCAGCAGCTTTGCGGAGGGTGAAGCTTTCTTT. This sequence encodes CASSFAEGEAFF.

This chain links TRBV19 with TRBJ2-6; 8 positions agree with TRBD1. The CDR3 is 15 amino acids. The germline V gene has CDR1 LNHDA and CDR2 SQIVND (reference sequence). Losses at the gene ends were 6 bases for V and 2 bases for J; bases not matched to a gene: 3. This CDR3 is CASRGRGPGANVLTF. The CDR3 region has the DNA TGTGCCAGTAGGGGCAGGGGGCCTGGGGCCAACGTCCTGACTTTC.

This chain joins TRBV18 and TRBJ1-1, with 8 positions matching TRBD1. CDR3 length: 15 amino acids. With V trimmed by 3 bases and J by 3 bases, 6 bases remained unmatched. Germline V gene lookup returns CDR1 KGHSH and CDR2 LQKENI. CDR3 sequence: CASSPPDRDYTEAFF. In nucleotides, the CDR3 is TGTGCCAGCTCACCCCCGGACAGGGACTACACTGAAGCTTTCTTT.